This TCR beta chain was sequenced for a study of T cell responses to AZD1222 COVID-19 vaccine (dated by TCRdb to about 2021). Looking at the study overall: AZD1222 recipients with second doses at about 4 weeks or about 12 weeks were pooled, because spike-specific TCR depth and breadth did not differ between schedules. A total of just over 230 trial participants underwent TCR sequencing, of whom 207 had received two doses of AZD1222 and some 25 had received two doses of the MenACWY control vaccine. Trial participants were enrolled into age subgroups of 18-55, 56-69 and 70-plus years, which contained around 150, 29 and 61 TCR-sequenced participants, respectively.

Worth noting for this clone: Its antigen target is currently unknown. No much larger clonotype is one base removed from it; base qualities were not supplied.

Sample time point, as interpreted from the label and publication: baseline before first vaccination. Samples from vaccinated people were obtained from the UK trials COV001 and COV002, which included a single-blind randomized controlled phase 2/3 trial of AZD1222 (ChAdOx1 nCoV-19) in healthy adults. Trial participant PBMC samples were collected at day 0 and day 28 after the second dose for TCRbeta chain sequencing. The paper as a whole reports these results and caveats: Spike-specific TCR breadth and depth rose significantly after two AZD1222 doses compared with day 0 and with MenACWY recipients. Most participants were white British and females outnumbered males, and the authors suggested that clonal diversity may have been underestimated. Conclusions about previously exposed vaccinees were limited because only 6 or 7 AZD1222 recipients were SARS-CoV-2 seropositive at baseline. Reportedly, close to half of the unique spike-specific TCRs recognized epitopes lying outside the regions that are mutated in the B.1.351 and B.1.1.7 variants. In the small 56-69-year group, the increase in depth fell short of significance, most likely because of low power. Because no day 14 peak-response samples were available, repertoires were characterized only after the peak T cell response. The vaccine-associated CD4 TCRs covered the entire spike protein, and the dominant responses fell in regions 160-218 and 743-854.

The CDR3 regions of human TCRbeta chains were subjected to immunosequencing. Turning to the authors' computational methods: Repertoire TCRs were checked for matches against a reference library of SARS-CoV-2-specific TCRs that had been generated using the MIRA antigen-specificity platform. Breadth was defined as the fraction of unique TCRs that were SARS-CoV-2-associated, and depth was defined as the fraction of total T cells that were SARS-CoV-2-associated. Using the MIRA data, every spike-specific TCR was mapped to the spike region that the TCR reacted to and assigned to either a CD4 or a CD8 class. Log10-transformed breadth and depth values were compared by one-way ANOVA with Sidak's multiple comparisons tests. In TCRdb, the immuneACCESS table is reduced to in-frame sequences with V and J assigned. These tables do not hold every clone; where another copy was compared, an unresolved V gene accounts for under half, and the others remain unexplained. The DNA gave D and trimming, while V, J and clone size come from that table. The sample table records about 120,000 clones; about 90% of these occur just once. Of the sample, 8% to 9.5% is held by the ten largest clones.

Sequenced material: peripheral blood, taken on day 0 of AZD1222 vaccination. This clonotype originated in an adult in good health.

The CDR3 protein is CASSPRNWVQETQYF. The DNA is TGTGCCAGCAGCCCAAGAAATTGGGTTCAAGAGACCCAGTACTTC. Recombination linked TRBV3-1 (or the pseudogene TRBV3-2) to TRBJ2-5; the D gene is not confidently resolved. CDR1 and CDR2 are drawn from the germline V gene (reference sequence): LGHDT, YNNKEL. At the junction V is shortened by 4 bases and J by 2 bases, with 14 bases in between. Measured from the cysteine to the phenylalanine, the CDR3 is 15 residues long. The only DNA kept is the CDR3, 45 bases in frame from the first base.